This is a list of T cell receptor beta chains from one sample in a study of blood T cell repertoires in COVID-19. The method was immunoSEQ multiplex PCR; TCRdb's version includes in-frame clones alone and lacks a portion of them. The top ten clones hold around 4.1% of a sample with 250,000 to 300,000 clones, approximately 79% of them seen once. What was sequenced was PBMCs or T cells enriched from blood (not recorded which). The receptors shown here come from a man aged 25 to 40 with acute COVID-19. Each CDR3 is given with its conserved first and last residue. A D gene is named only where the DNA matches it firmly. Clone size is not always given. Where it is, it says once, few, many or a class for expanded clones.

TGTGCCAGCAGTCGAAGGGGGCAGGGCTACACCTTC | CASSRRGQGYTF | TRBD1 | TRBV28 | . | TRBJ1-2
TGTGCCACCAGTGATTTCCACCGGGAGACCCAGTACTTC | CATSDFHRETQYF | . | TRBV24-1 | . | TRBJ2-5
TGTGCCAGCAGAAGACAGGGGTTAACTAATGAAAAACTGTTTTTT | CASRRQGLTNEKLFF | TRBD1 | TRBV28 | . | TRBJ1-4
TGTGCCAGCAGATCCCTGACAGGGGGATTTTTCACTGAAGCTTTCTTT | CASRSLTGGFFTEAFF | TRBD1 | TRBV27 | . | TRBJ1-1
TGTGCCAGCAGTTACTCGACACCGAACACTGAAGCTTTCTTT | CASSYSTPNTEAFF | . | TRBV6-5 | . | TRBJ1-1
TGTGCCAGCAGCGCACAGGGTCAGGGCACTGAAGCTTTCTTT | CASSAQGQGTEAFF | . | TRBV9 | . | TRBJ1-1
TGTGCCAGCTCACCGGGACAGAATGTTAATTCACCCCTCCACTTT | CASSPGQNVNSPLHF | TRBD1 | TRBV18 | . | TRBJ1-6
TGTGCCAGCAGCCGAGGGGGGGTTGAAAAACTGTTTTTT | CASSRGGVEKLFF | . | TRBV27 | . | TRBJ1-4
TGTGCCACCAGTGGTGCAGGGGGCTACAATGAGCAGTTCTTC | CATSGAGGYNEQFF | TRBD1 | TRBV24-1 | . | TRBJ2-1
TGTGCCAGCAGTTTCGGGACAGGGGGCCAAGCTTTCTTT | CASSFGTGGQAFF | TRBD1 | TRBV28 | . | TRBJ1-1
TGTGCCAGCAGCCGTTCAGGCATGAACACTGAAGCTTTCTTT | CASSRSGMNTEAFF | . | TRBV14 | . | TRBJ1-1
TGTGCCAGTATCGACAGGGCCCTCGAGACCTATAATTCACCCCTCCACTTT | CASIDRALETYNSPLHF | TRBD1 | TRBV19 | . | TRBJ1-6
TGTGCCAGCAGCTTAGATGGGCAGAGCCTATACAATGAGCAGTTCTTC | CASSLDGQSLYNEQFF | . | TRBV11-3 | . | TRBJ2-1
TGTGCCAGCAGTACCGACAGCCTCTATGGCTACACCTTC | CASSTDSLYGYTF | . | TRBV6-5 | . | TRBJ1-2
TGTGCCAGCAGCCCAGAAACAAGAAATCAGCCCCAGCATTTT | CASSPETRNQPQHF | . | TRBV6-5 | few | TRBJ1-5
TGTGCCAGCAGTTTATTGGGGGAGGGACTGTTTTTT | CASSLLGEGLFF | . | TRBV28 | . | TRBJ1-4
TGTGCCAGTAGTATTTCTAGCGGGAGCACAGATACGCAGTATTTT | CASSISSGSTDTQYF | TRBD2 | TRBV19 | . | TRBJ2-3
TGTGCCAGTTTGGACAGTAAGGGCTATGGCTACACCTTC | CASLDSKGYGYTF | . | TRBV19 | . | TRBJ1-2
TGTGCCAGCAGCCCCTCGGCAGGGGGAAAAAACATTCAGTACTTC | CASSPSAGGKNIQYF | TRBD1 | TRBV11-2 | . | TRBJ2-4
TGTGCCAGCAGCCCGACTCGGTCCCGTACCGCGACCCAGTACTTC | CASSPTRSRTATQYF | . | TRBV11-2 | once | TRBJ2-5
TGTGCCAGCAGCGCGGCGTCATGGGGGGGCTATACTGAAGCTTTCTTT | CASSAASWGGYTEAFF | . | TRBV5-1 | once | TRBJ1-1
TGTGCCAGCAGAGTCCAGGGTGCTAACACTGAAGCTTTCTTT | CASRVQGANTEAFF | . | TRBV5-6 | once | TRBJ1-1
TGTGCCAGCAGTAAGGGCCTGGGAGGGGGGGCATACACCGGGGAGCTGTTTTTT | CASSKGLGGGAYTGELFF | . | TRBV27 | few | TRBJ2-2
TGTGCCAGCAGCGTAGACCTTCCGGTGAACAATGAGCAGTTCTTC | CASSVDLPVNNEQFF | . | TRBV9 | . | TRBJ2-1
TGTGCCAGCACTTTTAGGGGGGGGCAATCCTACAATGAGCAGTTCTTC | CASTFRGGQSYNEQFF | . | TRBV11-2 | . | TRBJ2-1
TGTGCCAGCAGTGGGCGCGTCGGGGAGCTGTTTTTT | CASSGRVGELFF | . | TRBV11-2 | . | TRBJ2-2
TGTGCCATCAGTGAAGTAGGGGTGGTGAACACCGGGGAGCTGTTTTTT | CAISEVGVVNTGELFF | . | TRBV10-3 | . | TRBJ2-2
TGTGCCAGTAGTATATCCCAATCCGGTGAGACCCAGTACTTC | CASSISQSGETQYF | . | TRBV19 | . | TRBJ2-5
TGTGCCAGCAGTGAGCGGGGGGATTACAATGAGCAGTTCTTC | CASSERGDYNEQFF | TRBD2 | TRBV6-4 | few | TRBJ2-1
TGTGCCAGCAGCTTGGGGACAGTAACGAACACCGGGGAGCTGTTTTTT | CASSLGTVTNTGELFF | TRBD1 | TRBV7-8 | . | TRBJ2-2
TGTGCCAGCAGTGATGGGGCTAGCGGGTACAATGAGCAGTTCTTC | CASSDGASGYNEQFF | TRBD2 | TRBV6-1 | . | TRBJ2-1
TGCGCCAGCAGCCCGCCCGCCGGGCAAGAGACCCAGTACTTC | CASSPPAGQETQYF | . | TRBV5-1 | . | TRBJ2-5
TGTGCCACCAGTGTTTCGCGGGACTACAATGAGCAGTTCTTC | CATSVSRDYNEQFF | . | TRBV24-1 | . | TRBJ2-1
TGCAGCGTAAGACTAGCTGGCACAGATACGCAGTATTTT | CSVRLAGTDTQYF | TRBD2 | TRBV29-1 | . | TRBJ2-3
TGTGCCACTGGGACAAACACTGAAGCTTTCTTT | CATGTNTEAFF | . | TRBV28 | . | TRBJ1-1
TGTGCCAGCAGCCAAGAGACATACCTTGGAGCTTTCTTT | CASSQETYLGAFF | . | TRBV3-1/TRBV3-2 | few | TRBJ1-1
TGTGCCAGCAGTTCGATAGTTAGGACTAGCGGGAGTAGCAATGAGCAGTTCTTC | CASSSIVRTSGSSNEQFF | TRBD2 | TRBV28 | once | TRBJ2-1
TGTGCCAGCAGCCTCCGGGACAGGGGGCTGGAGGGCTACACCTTC | CASSLRDRGLEGYTF | TRBD1 | TRBV7-8 | . | TRBJ1-2
TGTGCCAGCAGTTTTCTTAGGGAGGCCGATTCACCCCTCCACTTT | CASSFLREADSPLHF | . | TRBV28 | . | TRBJ1-6
TGTGCCAGCAGCCGGCGACAGGCGATGAGCACAGATACGCAGTATTTT | CASSRRQAMSTDTQYF | . | TRBV5-8 | few | TRBJ2-3
TGTGCCAGCAGATGGGGACAGGGGGCATATCAGCCCCAGCATTTT | CASRWGQGAYQPQHF | TRBD1 | TRBV6-5 | once | TRBJ1-5
TGTGCCAGCAGCATTCGAGGGGGCATGGTGGAGACCCAGTACTTC | CASSIRGGMVETQYF | TRBD1 | TRBV14 | . | TRBJ2-5
TGTGCCAACTCAGCGAATGGTGCAGATACGCAGTATTTT | CANSANGADTQYF | . | TRBV6-5 | . | TRBJ2-3
TGTGCCAGCAGCTTGGCACAGGGGACGAACACTGAAGCTTTCTTT | CASSLAQGTNTEAFF | TRBD1 | TRBV5-6 | once | TRBJ1-1
TGTGCCAGCAGTACAGGAACGGGACAGATCACAGATACGCAGTATTTT | CASSTGTGQITDTQYF | TRBD1 | TRBV6-4 | . | TRBJ2-3
TGTGCCAGTAGTATAGGAGACGGAGCCTTGGATCAGCCCCAGCATTTT | CASSIGDGALDQPQHF | . | TRBV19 | . | TRBJ1-5
TGTGCCTGGGGAAGTGTAGGGGTGTTGAACTATGGCTACACCTTC | CAWGSVGVLNYGYTF | . | TRBV30 | . | TRBJ1-2
TGTGCCAGCAGCTTAGCGTTGAGACAGGGGTCCCATGGCTACACCTTC | CASSLALRQGSHGYTF | TRBD1 | TRBV7-9 | . | TRBJ1-2
. | CASSPFGVGTGKIVFF | . | TRBV18 | . | TRBJ1-1
TGTGCCAGCAGGTCAGGGACTAGCGGATACACCGGGGAGCTGTTTTTT | CASRSGTSGYTGELFF | TRBD2 | TRBV14 | once | TRBJ2-2
TGTGCCACCAGTAACAGGAACACTGAAGCTTTCTTT | CATSNRNTEAFF | . | TRBV24-1 | . | TRBJ1-1
TGTGCCGTTGCGTCCGCATTCAATCAGCCCCAGCATTTT | CAVASAFNQPQHF | . | TRBV19 | . | TRBJ1-5
TGCGCCAGCAGTGAGTCCGTGGGAAACACCATATATTTT | CASSESVGNTIYF | . | TRBV10-1 | . | TRBJ1-3
TGTGCCAGCAGCTCAACAGGGGGCGGTCAGCCCCAGCATTTT | CASSSTGGGQPQHF | TRBD1 | TRBV5-1 | . | TRBJ1-5
TGTGCCAGCAGCGCGCGACAGGAATCTACAGATACGCAGTATTTT | CASSARQESTDTQYF | . | TRBV9 | . | TRBJ2-3
TGCGCCAGCAGCTTGGCTGTGGGCAGCTATGGCTACACCTTC | CASSLAVGSYGYTF | . | TRBV5-1 | . | TRBJ1-2
TGTGCCAGCAGCACTCGGACAGGTTATAGCAATCAGCCCCAGCATTTT | CASSTRTGYSNQPQHF | TRBD1 | TRBV7-8 | . | TRBJ1-5
TGTGCCAGCAGTTCCTCTTTCACACCTAACACTGAAGCTTTCTTT | CASSSSFTPNTEAFF | . | TRBV27 | . | TRBJ1-1
TGTGCCAGCAGTGAAGGGCAGTATAGCAATCAGCCCCAGCATTTT | CASSEGQYSNQPQHF | . | TRBV2 | . | TRBJ1-5